This T cell receptor beta chain stems from a study of T cell repertoires in cytomegalovirus infection. Study-wide context: Alongside well-studied HLA-B-restricted CMV epitopes, recently identified HLA-C-restricted CMV epitopes were also used. Carrying CMV and the relevant HLA type showed in public TCR beta signatures. General study points: Using cumulative public TCR beta family frequency, the authors identified those who carried CMV together with the relevant HLA. Clonotypes of TCR beta that were HLA-C-restricted and CMV-specific dominated the ex vivo response.

TCRdb processed the reads anew with MiXCR; each CDR3 protein has one entry. The repertoire holds about 920,000 distinct CDR3 sequences, with about a third as singletons. This CDR3 has 14 amino acids. From germline, CDR1 is MNHEY and CDR2 SMNVEV (reference sequence). V lost 3 bases and J lost 8, with 14 bases in between. This clonotype turned up a few times. The antigen is not known. This chain links TRBV27 with TRBJ1-5, with TRBD1 as a possible D gene (6 bases). The origin of this receptor is a human donor in good health (CMV status not recorded). Some clones in this sample may be carry-over from other donors' samples. The starting material was cultured CD8+ T cells from PBMCs, obtained from culture after CMV antigen stimulation. For the CDR3, the DNA is TGTGCCAGCAGTTTTGGGGGCGGAATTGAGCCCCAGCATTTT. Translating gives CASSFGGGIEPQHF.